This is a list of T cell receptor beta chains from one sample in a study of identical twins. TCRdb re-called the 5' RACE reads with MiXCR, one entry per CDR3 protein. Of nearly 900,000 distinct CDR3 sequences in the sample, roughly 12% were seen once. The same data also went into a second study, on yellow fever vaccine responses in identical twins.

The sample was PBMCs. The receptors shown here come from a young woman in good health. CDR3s include the opening cysteine and the closing phenylalanine or tryptophan. D genes are given only for firm matches. The size field is filled for only some rows; it gives once, few, many or a size class.

CDR3nt | CDR3aa | j_gene | abundance | v_gene | len | d_gene
TGTGCCAGCAGCCTAGACAGGGTCTCGGATGAAAAACTGTTTTTT | CASSLDRVSDEKLFF | TRBJ1-4 | NA | TRBV6-1 | 15 | TRBD1
TGTGCCACCAGTCCGTCAGGGTCCTACAATGAGCAGTTCTTC | CATSPSGSYNEQFF | TRBJ2-1 | few | TRBV24-1 | 14 | NA
TGTGCCAGCAGTTACTCTTTAGGCAGGGTACACGAGCAGTACTTC | CASSYSLGRVHEQYF | TRBJ2-7 | many | TRBV6-2/TRBV6-3 | 15 | NA
TGTGCCAGCCGGGTTCGAGAGACATCAGATACGCAGTATTTT | CASRVRETSDTQYF | TRBJ2-3 | NA | TRBV7-9 | 14 | NA
TGTGCCAGCAGCGGGTCGGGATTTGCCACTGAAGCTTTCTTT | CASSGSGFATEAFF | TRBJ1-1 | NA | TRBV5-6 | 14 | NA
TGCGCCAGCAGCCAAGAGGGACCAAGCTCCTACGAGCAGTACTTC | CASSQEGPSSYEQYF | TRBJ2-7 | few | TRBV4-1 | 15 | NA
TGTGCCAGCACTTCACAGGGCAGCTCCTATAATTCACCCCTCCACTTT | CASTSQGSSYNSPLHF | TRBJ1-6 | few | TRBV12-3/TRBV12-4 | 16 | NA
TGCGCCAGCAGCTTGGAAGGCGGGGGGGCGGAGACCCAGTACTTC | CASSLEGGGAETQYF | TRBJ2-5 | few | TRBV5-1 | 15 | TRBD2
TGTGCCAGCAGCCACCCAGCGGGAGAGGGGACTTACAATGAGCAGTTCTTC | CASSHPAGEGTYNEQFF | TRBJ2-1 | NA | TRBV28 | 17 | TRBD2
TGCAGCGTTGAAGGGCGGACTGAAGCTTTCTTT | CSVEGRTEAFF | TRBJ1-1 | many | TRBV29-1 | 11 | NA
TGTGCCAGTCCCACGTACCGTCAGTGGGGTGAGCAGTTCTTC | CASPTYRQWGEQFF | TRBJ2-1 | few | TRBV2 | 14 | NA
TGTGCCAGCAGTGCGTTACAGTACAATGAGCAGTTCTTC | CASSALQYNEQFF | TRBJ2-1 | NA | TRBV25-1 | 13 | NA
TGTGCCAGCAGCAACCTATACGCGGGGGCTGGAAACACCATATATTTT | CASSNLYAGAGNTIYF | TRBJ1-3 | NA | TRBV6-1 | 16 | NA
TGTGCCAGCAGCCATCGACAGACTTACCCACCCCTCCACTTT | CASSHRQTYPPLHF | TRBJ1-6 | few | TRBV11-2 | 14 | NA
TGTGCCAGTAATATTTGGGCAGGCGGTGGCTACACCTTC | CASNIWAGGGYTF | TRBJ1-2 | NA | TRBV19 | 13 | NA
TGTGCCAGCTCATGGGGGCCTGGCGAGCAGTTCTTC | CASSWGPGEQFF | TRBJ2-1 | NA | TRBV18 | 12 | NA
TGTGCCAGCAGTTTACGAGGCTCTGTGGTTGGCGAGCAGTACTTC | CASSLRGSVVGEQYF | TRBJ2-7 | many | TRBV12-3/TRBV12-4 | 15 | NA
TGTGCCAGCAGCCAGCGAGGCGGGACTGAAGCTTTCTTT | CASSQRGGTEAFF | TRBJ1-1 | NA | TRBV7-8 | 13 | NA
TGCGCCAGCAGATCCGGGACTAGCGGGTTGAGCTCCTACAATGAGCAGTTCTTC | CASRSGTSGLSSYNEQFF | TRBJ2-1 | NA | TRBV5-1 | 18 | TRBD2
TGTGCCAGCAGTGGGCTGGAGACCCAGTACTTC | CASSGLETQYF | TRBJ2-5 | many | TRBV2 | 11 | NA
TGCAGTGCCAGGAGGGGAGGTCGCGATGAGCAGTTCTTC | CSARRGGRDEQFF | TRBJ2-1 | many | TRBV20-1 | 13 | NA
TGCAGTGCAAGAACAGGGGGCGAGACCCAGTACTTC | CSARTGGETQYF | TRBJ2-5 | NA | TRBV20-1 | 12 | TRBD1
TGTGCCATCAGTGACAGCATCGGGCCCCTCCACTTT | CAISDSIGPLHF | TRBJ1-6 | NA | TRBV10-3 | 12 | NA
TGTGCCAGCAGTTTTAGCGGGACAGGCACAGATACGCAGTATTTT | CASSFSGTGTDTQYF | TRBJ2-3 | many | TRBV12-3/TRBV12-4 | 15 | NA
TGCAGTGCTAGAGTACCGGGGCCGGGGGCTGAAGCTTTCTTT | CSARVPGPGAEAFF | TRBJ1-1 | few | TRBV20-1 | 14 | NA
TGTGCCAGCAGTTACTCGAGCAGTAGGGAGCAGTTCTTC | CASSYSSSREQFF | TRBJ2-1 | NA | TRBV6-5 | 13 | NA
TGTGCCAGCCAAGGTGGAGGGCCAGATACGCAGTATTTT | CASQGGGPDTQYF | TRBJ2-3 | NA | TRBV6-1 | 13 | NA
TGTGCCAGTATCCAGGATGAAAAACTGTTTTTT | CASIQDEKLFF | TRBJ1-4 | NA | TRBV19 | 11 | NA